Each of the 13 T cell receptor beta chains below was sequenced from the same sample in a study of cytomegalovirus exposure and HLA in healthy donors. The PCR employed 60 Vbeta primers together with 13 Jbeta primers. The assay was immunoSEQ multiplex PCR, and TCRdb's table has in-frame clones only and misses some. Of 160,000 or so clones detected, around 80% appear once; the ten largest clones hold about 6.3%. Sequencing was carried out using PBMCs. The receptor source for this set is a male donor in good health and CMV-seropositive.

A remark on this clone: Other nucleotide sequences in the sample specify the same CDR3. This chain uses TRBV9 with TRBJ2-4, with TRBD2 as a possible D gene (6 bases). The CDR3 runs to 16 residues. Per germline, CDR1 SGDLS and CDR2 YYNGEE. Deletions cut 3 bases from V and 3 bases from J, with 16 bases between. The CDR3 is CASSGPGLRDKNIQYF. The CDR3 nucleotides read TGTGCCAGCAGCGGGCCGGGACTCAGGGACAAAAACATTCAGTACTTC.

This chain connects TRBV30 to TRBJ2-3; 7 bases fit TRBD1. The V segment lost 1 base and the J segment 0 bases; nucleotides outside the gene matches: 4. This CDR3 has 15 residues. Germline lookup yields CDR1 GTSNPN and CDR2 SVGIG (reference sequence). The CDR3 loop reads CAWSGGQASTDTQYF. CDR3 coding DNA: TGTGCCTGGAGTGGTGGACAGGCCAGCACAGATACGCAGTATTTT.

The chain carries TRBV30 and TRBJ2-3; D might be TRBD1 (6 bases). V lost 1 base and J 4 bases, leaving 15 bases between the germline ends. This CDR3 contains 15 residues. Germline values: CDR1 GTSNPN, CDR2 SVGIG (reference sequence). CDR3 residues: CAWSGGGVGADTQYF. The CDR3 DNA is TGTGCCTGGAGTGGAGGGGGAGTGGGAGCAGATACGCAGTATTTT.

The V and J genes are TRBV19 and TRBJ1-2, with 12 bases fitting TRBD1. The ends lost 6 bases at V and 3 bases at J; junction bases unmatched: 5. Germline CDR1 and CDR2: LNHDA and SQIVND (reference sequence). This CDR3 region has 15 residues. The CDR3 region is CASRKGTGGDYGYTF. DNA of the CDR3: TGTGCCAGTAGGAAGGGGACAGGGGGCGACTATGGCTACACCTTC.

The rearrangement joins TRBV7-9 to TRBJ2-2, with a weak D call TRBD2 (6 bases). This CDR3 contains 14 residues. Germline CDR1 is SEHNR and CDR2 is FQNEAQ (reference sequence). This CDR3 reads CALGGGRFTGELFF. CDR3 coding DNA: TGTGCTCTCGGTGGGGGGAGATTCACCGGGGAGCTGTTTTTT.

The chain is built from TRBV7-2 and TRBJ1-2; the D gene is possibly TRBD1 (6 bases). This CDR3 contains 18 residues. V was shortened by 4 bases and J by 8 bases, with 29 bases between the two germline ends. Germline CDR1 is SGHTA and CDR2 is FQGNSA. CDR3 sequence (DNA): TGTGCCAGCAGCTCTTACGGTGGGGGGGGCCCGCCTTGGAAGGGCTACACCTTC. This encodes CASSSYGGGGPPWKGYTF.

V and J are TRBV5-5 and TRBJ2-7, with D hard to call. The CDR3 consists of 14 residues. Trimming cost V 0 bases and J 6 bases, with 13 bases left between them. CDR1 SGHKS and CDR2 YYEKEE come from the germline V gene (reference sequence). The chain's CDR3 is CASSLDSSIFEQYF. CDR3 bases: TGTGCCAGCAGCTTGGACTCTTCCATTTTCGAGCAGTACTTC.

This chain links TRBV19 with TRBJ2-7; 8 nucleotides align to TRBD1. The CDR3 runs 15 residues. V gave up 1 base and J gave up 6 bases; unmatched junction bases: 8. Germline CDR1 and CDR2: LNHDA and SQIVND (reference sequence). CDR3 sequence reads: CASSIGGTGPSEQYF. CDR3 nucleotides: TGTGCCAGTAGTATAGGTGGGACAGGCCCCTCCGAGCAGTACTTC.

This clone was seen only a few times. This chain joins TRBV5-3 and TRBJ1-4; D perhaps matches TRBD1 (6 bases). TRBV5-3 is sorted into the ORF group, with uncertain function. There are 16 residues in the CDR3. Trimming stripped 1 base from V and 1 base from J, with 11 bases between. Here the CDR3 reads CARSLTGPLTNEKLFF. The CDR3 nucleotides read TGTGCCAGAAGCTTGACAGGGCCTCTAACTAATGAAAAACTGTTTTTT.

This chain links TRBV10-2 with TRBJ1-5, with D uncertain. The CDR3 has 13 residues. The germline gives CDR1 WSHSY, CDR2 SAAADI. V lost 6 bases and J 7 bases, leaving 13 bases between the germline ends. In nucleotides, the CDR3 is TGCGCCAGCAGCATCCAGGAGGCCCAGCCCCAGCATTTT. The encoded protein is CASSIQEAQPQHF.

This chain connects TRBV27 to TRBJ2-7, with D tentatively TRBD2 (7 bases). Trimming left V 1 base short and J 6 bases short, with 10 bases between. The germline gives CDR1 MNHEY, CDR2 SMNVEV (reference sequence). This CDR3 spans 13 amino acids. The DNA for the CDR3 is TGTGCCAGCAGTTTATGGGAGGGGGGCGAGCAGTACTTC. Translating gives CASSLWEGGEQYF.

The chain uses TRBV4-1 and TRBJ2-3; 14 nucleotides align to TRBD2. Germline CDR1 MGHRA, CDR2 YSYEKL. With V trimmed by 2 bases and J by 7 bases, 5 bases remained unmatched. The CDR3 is 16 amino acids. CDR3 in DNA: TGCGCCAGCAGCCAACCGACTAGCGGGAGGGGGAATACGCAGTATTTT. This encodes CASSQPTSGRGNTQYF.

The V gene is TRBV5-1, the J gene TRBJ2-5; D is perhaps TRBD2 (5 bases). In germline, CDR1 is SGHRS, CDR2 YFSETQ. V shed 4 bases and J shed 1 base, with 14 bases lying between them. This CDR3 has 15 residues. CDR3 bases: TGCGCCAGCAGCCCCGGAGCGGTTCCCCAAGAGACCCAGTACTTC. Amino acids: CASSPGAVPQETQYF.